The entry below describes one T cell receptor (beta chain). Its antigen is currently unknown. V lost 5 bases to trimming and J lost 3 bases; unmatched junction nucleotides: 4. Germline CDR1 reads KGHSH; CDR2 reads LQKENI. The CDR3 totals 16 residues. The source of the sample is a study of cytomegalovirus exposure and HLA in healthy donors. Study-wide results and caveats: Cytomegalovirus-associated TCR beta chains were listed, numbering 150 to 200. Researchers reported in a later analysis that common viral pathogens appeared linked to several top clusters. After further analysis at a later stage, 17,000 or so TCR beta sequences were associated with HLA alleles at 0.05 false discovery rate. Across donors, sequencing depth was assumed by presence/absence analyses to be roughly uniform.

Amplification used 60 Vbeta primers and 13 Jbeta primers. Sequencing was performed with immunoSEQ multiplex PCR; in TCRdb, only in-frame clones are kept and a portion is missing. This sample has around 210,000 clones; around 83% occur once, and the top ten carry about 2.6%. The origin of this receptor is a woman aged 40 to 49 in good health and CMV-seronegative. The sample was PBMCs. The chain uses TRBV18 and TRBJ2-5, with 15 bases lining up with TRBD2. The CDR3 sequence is CASSFWTSGREETQYF. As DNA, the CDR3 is TGTGCCAGCTCATTCTGGACTAGCGGGAGGGAAGAGACCCAGTACTTC.